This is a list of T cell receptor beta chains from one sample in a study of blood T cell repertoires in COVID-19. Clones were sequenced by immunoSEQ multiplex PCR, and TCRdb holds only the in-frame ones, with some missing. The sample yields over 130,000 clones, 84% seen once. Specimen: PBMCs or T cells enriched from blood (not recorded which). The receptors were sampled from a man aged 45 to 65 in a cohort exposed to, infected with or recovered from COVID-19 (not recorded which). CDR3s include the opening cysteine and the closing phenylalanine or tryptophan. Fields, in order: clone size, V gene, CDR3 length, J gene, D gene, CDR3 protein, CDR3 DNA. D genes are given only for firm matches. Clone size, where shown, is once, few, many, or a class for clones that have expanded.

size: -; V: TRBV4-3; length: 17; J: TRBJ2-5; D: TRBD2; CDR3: CASSHNLAGVSQETQYF; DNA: TGCGCCAGCAGCCACAACCTAGCGGGGGTTTCTCAAGAGACCCAGTACTTC
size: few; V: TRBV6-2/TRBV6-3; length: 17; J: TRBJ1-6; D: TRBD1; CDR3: CASSHRDRGHRDSPLHF; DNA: TGTGCCAGCAGTCACCGGGACAGGGGGCATCGTGATTCACCCCTCCACTTT
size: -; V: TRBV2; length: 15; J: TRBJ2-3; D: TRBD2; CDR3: CASKKVAGVTDTQYF; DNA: TGTGCCAGCAAAAAAGTAGCGGGGGTCACAGATACGCAGTATTTT
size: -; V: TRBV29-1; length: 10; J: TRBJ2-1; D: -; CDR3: CSAYRNEQFF; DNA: TGCAGCGCGTACCGGAATGAGCAGTTCTTC
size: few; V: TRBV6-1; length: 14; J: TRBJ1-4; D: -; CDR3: CASSQAGLNEKLFF; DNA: TGTGCCAGCAGTCAAGCGGGCCTTAATGAAAAACTGTTTTTT
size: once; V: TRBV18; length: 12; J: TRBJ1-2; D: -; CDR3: CASSPQSYGYTF; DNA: TGTGCCAGCTCACCCCAGTCCTATGGCTACACCTTC
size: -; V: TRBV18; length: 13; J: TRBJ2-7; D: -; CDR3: CASSTGTPYEQYF; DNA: TGTGCCAGCTCCACCGGGACACCCTACGAGCAGTACTTC
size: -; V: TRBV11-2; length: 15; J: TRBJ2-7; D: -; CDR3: CASSPAVGVTYEQYF; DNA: TGTGCCAGCAGCCCAGCGGTCGGCGTCACCTACGAGCAGTACTTC
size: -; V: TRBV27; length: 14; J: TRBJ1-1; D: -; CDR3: CASSLKRLNTEAFF; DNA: TGTGCCAGCAGTTTGAAGCGATTGAACACTGAAGCTTTCTTT
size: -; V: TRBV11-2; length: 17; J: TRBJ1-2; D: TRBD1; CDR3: CASSLDPGTGKNYGYTF; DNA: TGTGCCAGCAGCTTAGACCCCGGGACAGGAAAAAACTATGGCTACACCTTC
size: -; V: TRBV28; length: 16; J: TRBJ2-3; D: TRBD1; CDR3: CASSFDPGQVADTQYF; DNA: TGTGCCAGCAGTTTCGACCCGGGACAGGTGGCGGATACGCAGTATTTT
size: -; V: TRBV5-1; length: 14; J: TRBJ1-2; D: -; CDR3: CASSLEGLDYGYTF; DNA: TGCGCCAGCAGCTTGGAGGGGCTTGACTATGGCTACACCTTC
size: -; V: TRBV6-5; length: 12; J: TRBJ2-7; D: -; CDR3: CASSRGSYEQYF; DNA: TGTGCCAGCAGCAGGGGCTCCTACGAGCAGTACTTC
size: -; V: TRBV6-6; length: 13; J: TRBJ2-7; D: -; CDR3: CASSYLRGSEQYF; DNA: TGTGCCAGCAGTTACCTAAGGGGAAGCGAGCAGTACTTC
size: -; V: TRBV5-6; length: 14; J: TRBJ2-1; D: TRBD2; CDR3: CASSFGLARDEQFF; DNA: TGTGCCAGCAGCTTCGGACTAGCCAGGGATGAGCAGTTCTTC
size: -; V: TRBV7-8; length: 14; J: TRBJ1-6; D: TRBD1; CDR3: CASRVAGGNSPLHF; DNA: TGTGCCAGCAGGGTGGCAGGGGGTAATTCACCCCTCCACTTT
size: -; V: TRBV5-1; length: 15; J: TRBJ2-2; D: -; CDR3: CASSLGSVSQGELFF; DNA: TGCGCCAGCAGCTTGGGTAGCGTCAGTCAGGGGGAGCTGTTTTTT
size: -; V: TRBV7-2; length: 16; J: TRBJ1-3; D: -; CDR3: CASSFYGRSSGNTIYF; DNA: TGTGCCAGCAGCTTCTATGGGAGGAGCTCTGGAAACACCATATATTTT
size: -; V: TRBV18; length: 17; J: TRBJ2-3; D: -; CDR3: CASSPLALVDSTDTQYF; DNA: TGTGCCAGCTCACCTCTAGCCCTTGTTGACAGCACAGATACGCAGTATTTT
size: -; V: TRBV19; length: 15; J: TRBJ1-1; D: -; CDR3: CASSIAGSSNTEAFF; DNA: TGTGCCAGTAGTATAGCAGGCAGCTCGAACACTGAAGCTTTCTTT
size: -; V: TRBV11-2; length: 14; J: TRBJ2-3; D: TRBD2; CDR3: CASSWTSGTDTQYF; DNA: TGTGCCAGCAGCTGGACTAGCGGCACAGATACGCAGTATTTT
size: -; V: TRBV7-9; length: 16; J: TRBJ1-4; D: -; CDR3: CASSLGTGLIAEKLFF; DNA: TGTGCCAGCAGCTTAGGTACGGGACTCATAGCCGAAAAACTGTTTTTT
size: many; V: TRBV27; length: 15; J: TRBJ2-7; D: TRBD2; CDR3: CASSLSGGNGYEQYF; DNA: TGTGCCAGCAGTTTATCGGGGGGGAATGGCTACGAGCAGTACTTC
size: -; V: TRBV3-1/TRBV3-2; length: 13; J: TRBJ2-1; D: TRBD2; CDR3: CASSLAGGVEQFF; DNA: TGTGCCAGCAGCCTGGCGGGGGGCGTTGAGCAGTTCTTC
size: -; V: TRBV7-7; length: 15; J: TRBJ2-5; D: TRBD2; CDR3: CASSLVPGGQETQYF; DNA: TGTGCCAGCAGCTTAGTTCCGGGAGGGCAGGAGACCCAGTACTTC
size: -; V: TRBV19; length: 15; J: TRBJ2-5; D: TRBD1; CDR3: CASSIAGGRVETQYF; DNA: TGTGCCAGTAGTATAGCAGGGGGCCGGGTTGAGACCCAGTACTTC
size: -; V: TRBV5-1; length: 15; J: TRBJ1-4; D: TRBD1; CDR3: CASSLEGQGYEKLFF; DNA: TGCGCCAGCAGCTTGGAGGGACAGGGGTATGAAAAACTGTTTTTT
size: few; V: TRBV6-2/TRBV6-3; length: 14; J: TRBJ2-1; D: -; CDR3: CASSYPDGGDEQFF; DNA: TGTGCCAGCAGTTATCCCGATGGCGGGGATGAGCAGTTCTTC
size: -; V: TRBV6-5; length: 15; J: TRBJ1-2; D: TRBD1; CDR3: CAGLDADRGLDGYTF; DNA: TGTGCCGGCCTGGACGCTGACAGGGGGCTGGATGGCTACACCTTC
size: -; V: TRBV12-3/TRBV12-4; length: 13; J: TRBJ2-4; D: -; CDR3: CASSLQGRNIQYF; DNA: TGTGCCAGCAGTCTACAGGGGAGGAACATTCAGTACTTC
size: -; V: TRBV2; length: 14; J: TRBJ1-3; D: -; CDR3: CASSEARGGNTIYF; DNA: TGTGCCAGCAGTGAGGCGCGAGGGGGAAACACCATATATTTT